A single sample is the source of the 18 T cell receptor beta chains below, sequenced in a study of CD8 T cells in ankylosing spondylitis. TCRdb ran MiXCR on the 5' RACE reads and lists one entry per CDR3 protein. The sample records 200,000 to 250,000 distinct CDR3 sequences, about 10% being singletons. Sample: blood, either unsorted or a sorted T cell fraction (not recorded which). Receptors originate from a male donor with ankylosing spondylitis or in good health (not recorded which).

This chain uses TRBV5-1 with TRBJ2-1, with D unclear. V lost 0 bases, J lost 2 bases, and 12 bases lay in between. The germline V gene encodes CDR1 SGHRS and CDR2 YFSETQ. The CDR3 is made up of 16 amino acids. The CDR3 reads CASSLEVAEPYNEQFF. The DNA of the CDR3 is TGCGCCAGCAGCTTGGAGGTAGCCGAACCCTACAATGAGCAGTTCTTC.

This clonotype was seen repeatedly, ten times or more. The CDR3 coding sequence is TGCGCCAGCAGCTCCGGACTAGCGGCGTACAATGAGCAGTTCTTC. Translated, it gives CASSSGLAAYNEQFF. The chain carries TRBV5-1 and TRBJ2-1; 10 positions agree with TRBD2. V lost 3 bases and J lost 4; bases outside the gene matches: 4. The CDR3 runs 15 residues. Looked up from germline, CDR1 is SGHRS and CDR2 is YFSETQ.

The rearrangement uses TRBV21-1 and TRBJ1-5. TRBV21-1 counts as a pseudogene. The CDR3 has 12 amino acids. The CDR3 loop reads CASSKDGQPQHF. In nucleotides, the CDR3 is TGTGCCAGCAGCAAAGACGGTCAGCCCCAGCATTTT.

This clonotype was seen at least ten times. The chain uses TRBV27 and TRBJ1-6; D remains unclear. CDR1 is MNHEY and CDR2 is SMNVEV in the germline V gene (reference sequence). Trimming shortened V by 2 bases and J by 6 bases, and 8 bases separated the two germline ends. The CDR3 sequence is 14 residues long. The CDR3 region has the DNA TGTGCCAGCAGTTTAGTACGGATTAATTCACCCCTCCACTTT. Translating it yields CASSLVRINSPLHF.

This chain uses TRBV20-1 with TRBJ2-3; no definite D call. The CDR3 loop spans 10 amino acids. Between the trimmed V and J ends, which lost 5 bases and 10 bases, there was a span of 10 bases. Per germline, CDR1 DFQATT and CDR2 SNEGSKA (reference sequence). In DNA, the CDR3 is TGCAGTGCTCTCGCCTCGGCGCAGTATTTT. Translation: CSALASAQYF.

The chain couples TRBV4-2 to TRBJ1-5; the D gene is possibly TRBD1 (5 bases). The CDR3 length is 16 residues. Trimming cost V 2 bases and J 4 bases, with 15 bases left between them. Looked up from germline, CDR1 is LGHNA and CDR2 is YNFKEQ. CDR3 sequence reads: CASSQIVTGGNQPQHF. DNA of the CDR3: TGTGCCAGCAGCCAAATCGTAACAGGCGGGAATCAGCCCCAGCATTTT.

The V and J genes are TRBV5-1 and TRBJ1-1, with 7 bases matching TRBD1. Per the germline V gene, CDR1 is SGHRS and CDR2 is YFSETQ. There are 15 residues in the CDR3. Trimming at V came to 2 bases and at J to 2 bases, leaving 6 bases not matched to a gene. CDR3 sequence: CASSLGPGGNTEAFF. CDR3 sequence (DNA): TGCGCCAGCAGCTTAGGGCCAGGGGGAAACACTGAAGCTTTCTTT.

At least ten counts were recorded for this clonotype. This chain's CDR3 is CATSRDLKETQYF. Here the CDR3 DNA reads TGTGCCACCAGCAGAGATTTGAAAGAGACCCAGTACTTC. The V and J genes are TRBV15 and TRBJ2-5; D remains unclear. The CDR3 sequence is 13 residues long. V shed 0 bases and J shed 3 bases, with 5 bases lying between them. Germline V CDR1 and CDR2: LNHNV, YYDKDF (reference sequence).

This clonotype was detected ten times or more. V gene TRBV12-3 or TRBV12-4 combines with J gene TRBJ1-1; the D is unclear. V gave up 8 bases and J gave up 7 bases, with 14 bases separating them. The CDR3 sequence is 12 residues long. Here the CDR3 reads CASGPTLLEAFF. The CDR3 DNA is TGTGCCAGCGGACCCACTTTGCTTGAAGCTTTCTTT.

This clonotype has only a few counts. The V call is TRBV7-2, the J call TRBJ2-1, with D possibly matching TRBD2 (6 bases). Germline assignment: CDR1 SGHTA and CDR2 FQGNSA. Trimming took off 4 bases at V and 9 bases at J, with 25 bases between the two ends. The CDR3 has 17 residues. The CDR3 is CASSSTTFSVAGSEQFF. CDR3 nucleotides: TGTGCCAGCAGCTCAACGACCTTCTCGGTCGCGGGAAGTGAGCAGTTCTTC.

At least ten counts were recorded for this clonotype. The rearrangement links TRBV6-2 or TRBV6-3 to TRBJ2-4; 7 bases map to TRBD2. CDR1 is MNHEY, CDR2 SVGEGT, per germline. This CDR3 is built from 16 residues. Trimming took 4 bases from V and 9 from J; bases not matched to a gene: 15. The CDR3 is CASSFIPSSGGSIQYF. The CDR3 coding sequence is TGTGCCAGCAGTTTTATACCCTCCTCGGGGGGTAGCATTCAGTACTTC.

This chain connects TRBV20-1 to TRBJ2-3; D may correspond to TRBD1 or TRBD2 (6 bases each). V lost 3 bases and J 2 bases, leaving 9 bases between the germline ends. Germline loops: CDR1 DFQATT, CDR2 SNEGSKA (reference sequence). The length of the CDR3 is 13 residues. For the CDR3, the DNA is TGCAGTGCTAGCCGGGGGCCCACAGATACGCAGTATTTT. Protein sequence: CSASRGPTDTQYF.

J is TRBJ1-1 and V is TRBV2; perhaps TRBD1 as D (5 bases). The V end was cut by 1 base, the J end by 4 bases, with 10 bases between. The CDR3 contains 14 residues. Germline V gene lookup returns CDR1 SNHLY and CDR2 FYNNEI. The CDR3, as DNA: TGTGCCAGCAGTGAAGTGAGCAGGGCCACTGAAGCTTTCTTT. It yields the protein CASSEVSRATEAFF.

The sample holds many counts of this clonotype. The gene calls are TRBV29-1 and TRBJ2-7, with D possibly being TRBD2 (5 bases). This CDR3 is built from 12 residues. Per germline, CDR1 SQVTM and CDR2 ANQGSEA. V was pared by 1 base and J by 6 bases, with 10 bases between. CDR3 region: CSVEGRGTEQYF. CDR3 nucleotides: TGCAGCGTTGAAGGCCGGGGTACCGAGCAGTACTTC.

This clonotype was seen many times. The V gene is TRBV7-8, the J gene TRBJ1-5, with no clear D. Per germline, CDR1 SGHVS and CDR2 FQNEAQ. The CDR3 is made up of 13 amino acids. Trimming took 6 bases from V and 8 from J, leaving 14 bases between them. CDR3 residues: CASRLYYGEPQHF. The CDR3 bases are TGTGCCAGCAGACTCTATTACGGAGAGCCCCAGCATTTT.

In this sample, this clonotype turned up many times. V is TRBV20-1 and J is TRBJ2-3, with TRBD2 matching over 10 bases. Trimming took 7 bases from V and 9 from J; bases not matched to a gene: 10. Germline values: CDR1 DFQATT, CDR2 SNEGSKA (reference sequence). The CDR3 spans 13 residues. The CDR3 DNA reads as TGCAGTGTCATAGCGGGGGGTGGGAGGACGCAGTATTTT. Translated: CSVIAGGGRTQYF.

This clonotype was seen a few times. The chain carries TRBV7-9 and TRBJ2-3; TRBD2 might be the D (5 bases). The CDR3 length is 15 residues. CDR1 is SEHNR and CDR2 is FQNEAQ in the germline V gene (reference sequence). V gave up 3 bases and J gave up 2 bases, with 12 bases separating them. The CDR3 region is CASSFRGGPTDTQYF. CDR3 DNA: TGTGCCAGCAGCTTCCGCGGCGGGCCCACAGATACGCAGTATTTT.

This chain links TRBV4-2 with TRBJ2-1; 11 bases are shared with TRBD2. The CDR3 sequence is 19 residues long. Germline lookup yields CDR1 LGHNA and CDR2 YNFKEQ. The trim removed 0 bases at V and 3 bases at J, leaving 10 bases unmatched. CDR3 sequence reads: CASSQDPITTSGSYNEQFF. Written as DNA, the CDR3 is TGTGCCAGCAGCCAAGACCCGATAACAACTAGCGGGAGCTACAATGAGCAGTTCTTC.